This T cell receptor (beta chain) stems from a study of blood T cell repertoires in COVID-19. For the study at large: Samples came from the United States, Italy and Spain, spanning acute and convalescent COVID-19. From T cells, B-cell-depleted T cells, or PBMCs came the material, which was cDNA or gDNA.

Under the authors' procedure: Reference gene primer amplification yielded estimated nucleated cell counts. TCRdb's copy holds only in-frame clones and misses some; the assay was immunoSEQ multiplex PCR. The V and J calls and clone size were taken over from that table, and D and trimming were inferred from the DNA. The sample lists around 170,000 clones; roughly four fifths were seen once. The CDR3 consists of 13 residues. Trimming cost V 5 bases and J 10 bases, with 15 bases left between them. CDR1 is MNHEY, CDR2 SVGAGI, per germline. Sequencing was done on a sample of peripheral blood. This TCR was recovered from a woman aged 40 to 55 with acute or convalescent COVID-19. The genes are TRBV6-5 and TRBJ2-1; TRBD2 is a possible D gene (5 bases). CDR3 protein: CASSPMASGEQFF. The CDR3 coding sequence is TGTGCCAGCAGTCCCATGGCCTCGGGGGAGCAGTTCTTC.